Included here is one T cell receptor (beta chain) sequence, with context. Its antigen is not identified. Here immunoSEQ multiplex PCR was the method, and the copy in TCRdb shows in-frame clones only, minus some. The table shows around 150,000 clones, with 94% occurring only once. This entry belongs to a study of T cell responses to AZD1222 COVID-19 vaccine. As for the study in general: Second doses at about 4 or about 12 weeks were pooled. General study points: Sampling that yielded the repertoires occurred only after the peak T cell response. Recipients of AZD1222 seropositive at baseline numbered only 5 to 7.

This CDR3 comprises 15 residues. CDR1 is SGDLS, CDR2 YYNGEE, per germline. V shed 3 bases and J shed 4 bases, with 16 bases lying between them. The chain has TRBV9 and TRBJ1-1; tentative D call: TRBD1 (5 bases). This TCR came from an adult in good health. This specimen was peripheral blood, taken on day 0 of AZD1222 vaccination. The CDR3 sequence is CASSDSGSRATEAFF. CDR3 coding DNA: TGTGCCAGCAGCGATTCAGGGAGTAGGGCCACTGAAGCTTTCTTT.